The 29 T cell receptor beta chains below come from one sample, sequenced in a study of cytomegalovirus exposure and HLA in healthy donors. PCR amplification relied on 60 Vbeta primers (plus 13 Jbeta primers). Profiling relied on immunoSEQ multiplex PCR, and the TCRdb table lists in-frame clones only, not all of them. The table lists approximately 60,000 clones, about four fifths of them singletons. Sequences were obtained from PBMCs. These receptor sequences come from a man aged 35 to 55 in good health and CMV-seronegative.

The chain links TRBV27 to TRBJ2-5; TRBD1 is a possible D gene (6 bases). CDR1 and CDR2 from the germline V gene are MNHEY and SMNVEV (reference sequence). V was clipped by 2 bases and J by 2 bases, with 12 bases between them. The CDR3 consists of 15 residues. The CDR3 nucleotides are TGTGCCAGCAGTTTACTGGACAGCTGGCAAGAGACCCAGTACTTC. Translating gives CASSLLDSWQETQYF.

The rearrangement links TRBV2 to TRBJ1-5; D uncertain. This CDR3 has 16 amino acids. CDR1 and CDR2 from the germline V gene are SNHLY and FYNNEI. V was shortened by 2 bases and J by 0 bases, with 11 bases between the two germline ends. The CDR3 here is CASSELSGISNQPQHF. The CDR3 nucleotides are TGTGCCAGCAGTGAATTGTCAGGAATTAGCAATCAGCCCCAGCATTTT.

The chain links TRBV6-6 to TRBJ2-7; TRBD2 might be the D (6 bases). The CDR3 contains 16 residues. With 4 bases removed from V and 2 bases from J, the gap between germline ends came to 18 bases. Germline-derived CDR1 and CDR2 are MNHNY and SVGAGI (reference sequence). CDR3 sequence (DNA): TGTGCCAGCAGTTCTAGCGCATGGAGGGTTGCCTACGAGCAGTACTTC. The encoded protein is CASSSSAWRVAYEQYF.

V usage is TRBV5-1 and J usage is TRBJ1-2, with no clear D. Germline V gene lookup returns CDR1 SGHRS and CDR2 YFSETQ. V was cut by 0 bases and J by 0 bases, with 9 bases left in between. The CDR3 is 15 residues long. The CDR3 is CASSLDGQANYGYTF. The CDR3 coding sequence is TGCGCCAGCAGCTTGGATGGCCAGGCTAACTATGGCTACACCTTC.

V and J are TRBV5-4 and TRBJ2-5; 10 bases line up with TRBD1. The CDR3 sequence is 16 residues long. Germline V gene sequence: CDR1 SGHNT, CDR2 YYREEE (reference sequence). V shed 0 bases, J shed 5 bases, and the junction held 7 bases outside the gene matches. In DNA, the CDR3 is TGTGCCAGCAGCTTGGGGGACAGGGGTTGGGTGGAGACCCAGTACTTC. This gives the protein CASSLGDRGWVETQYF.

J is TRBJ2-7 and V is TRBV15; the D gene is possibly TRBD2 (6 bases). The germline CDR1 and CDR2 sequences are LNHNV and YYDKDF (reference sequence). V was pared by 1 base and J by 4 bases, with 14 bases between. The CDR3 runs 15 residues. The DNA of the CDR3 is TGTGCCACCAGCAGAGTAGGCGGGGCGAAATACGAGCAGTACTTC. Its translation is CATSRVGGAKYEQYF.

The rearrangement links TRBV2 to TRBJ1-2; D is perhaps TRBD1 (5 bases). The CDR3 runs 15 residues. Germline values: CDR1 SNHLY, CDR2 FYNNEI. V was clipped by 3 bases and J by 6 bases, with 17 bases between them. This CDR3 is CASSDSFGGFNGYTF. The CDR3 DNA sequence: TGTGCCAGCAGTGATTCTTTCGGGGGTTTCAATGGCTACACCTTC.

The chain is built from TRBV18 and TRBJ2-1; 7 nucleotides agree with TRBD1. The CDR3 extends over 16 amino acids. The V gene's germline CDR1 is KGHSH and CDR2 LQKENI. J lost 7 bases, V lost 5 bases, and 14 bases had no gene match. CDR3 coding DNA: TGTGCCAGCTCATCTAGGATTCCGGGACAGATAAATGAGCAGTTCTTC. It encodes CASSSRIPGQINEQFF.

This sequence joins TRBV30 and TRBJ1-1, with TRBD1 identical over 10 bases. The trim removed 4 bases at V and 5 bases at J, leaving 10 bases unmatched. Germline loops: CDR1 GTSNPN, CDR2 SVGIG (reference sequence). The CDR3 length is 15 residues. The chain's CDR3 is CAWMKRTGGNTEAFF. The CDR3 nucleotides are TGTGCCTGGATGAAAAGGACAGGGGGTAATACTGAAGCTTTCTTT.

This clone was seen a single time. V gene TRBV28 combines with J gene TRBJ1-2; 11 bases line up with TRBD1. The germline gives CDR1 MDHEN, CDR2 SYDVKM. The V and J ends lost 5 bases and 7 bases, in that order; junction bases with no gene match: 9. The CDR3 runs to 15 residues. CDR3 nucleotide sequence: TGTGCCAGCAGTCTGGGACAGGGGGTTATGTCTGGCTACACCTTC. Residues: CASSLGQGVMSGYTF.

The genes are TRBV2 and TRBJ1-1; no firm D call. The CDR3 is 11 residues long. Trimming pared 7 bases from V and 8 bases from J, leaving 11 bases between. CDR1 and CDR2 from the germline V gene are SNHLY and FYNNEI. This chain's CDR3 is CASKSQSEAFF. In DNA, the CDR3 is TGTGCCAGCAAGTCTCAGTCCGAAGCTTTCTTT.

The chain uses TRBV30 and TRBJ2-7; D uncertain. The CDR3 has 12 amino acids. Germline lookup yields CDR1 GTSNPN and CDR2 SVGIG (reference sequence). Trimming removed 3 bases from V and 0 bases from J, with 6 bases in between. Written as DNA, the CDR3 is TGTGCCTGGAGCCCTACCTCCTACGAGCAGTACTTC. This sequence encodes CAWSPTSYEQYF.

Note on this clone: Mismatch with germline at one junction end may stem from a read error. V and J are TRBV29-1 and TRBJ2-3; perhaps TRBD1 as D (5 bases). The germline gives CDR1 SQVTM, CDR2 ANQGSEA. The length of the CDR3 is 11 residues. The chain's CDR3 is CSVVLQDKLLF. In DNA, the CDR3 is TGCAGCGTTGTTCTTCAGGACAAGCTCCTTTTT.

This clone was counted a single time. The chain employs TRBV4-3 and TRBJ2-2; 9 nucleotides align to TRBD1. CDR1 and CDR2 (germline): LGHNA, YSLEER. The junction had 19 bases not matched to a gene; V was cut back by 1 base and J by 7 bases. The CDR3 totals 20 residues. CDR3 loop: CASSQVALPGTGMSGGELFF. The CDR3 DNA follows: TGCGCCAGCAGCCAAGTCGCGCTACCCGGGACAGGGATGAGTGGCGGGGAGCTGTTTTTT.

The chain carries TRBV9 and TRBJ2-3; TRBD2 is a possible D gene (5 bases). This CDR3 is built from 15 residues. Germline-derived CDR1 and CDR2 are SGDLS and YYNGEE. V was shortened by 3 bases and J by 6 bases, with 17 bases between the two germline ends. The CDR3 spells CASSGTTRGLDTQYF. CDR3 bases: TGTGCCAGCAGCGGGACGACCCGGGGTCTGGATACGCAGTATTTT.

The rearrangement links TRBV6-5 to TRBJ2-3; D gene ambiguous. Looked up from germline, CDR1 is MNHEY and CDR2 is SVGAGI. Trimming stripped 3 bases from V and 5 bases from J, with 9 bases between. This CDR3 comprises 13 residues. In DNA form, the CDR3 reads TGTGCCAGCAGTTATATGCGTGGAGATACGCAGTATTTT. Its protein is CASSYMRGDTQYF.

The chain couples TRBV4-1 to TRBJ1-5; 9 nucleotides agree with TRBD1. Germline CDR1 reads MGHRA; CDR2 reads YSYEKL. The CDR3 length is 14 residues. V was pared by 3 bases and J by 7 bases, with 4 bases of the junction left unmatched. The CDR3 coding sequence is TGCGCCAGCAGCCAGGGACAGGGTATGCAGCCCCAGCATTTT. Amino acid sequence: CASSQGQGMQPQHF.

The chain carries TRBV30 and TRBJ1-6; the D is unclear. The germline V gene encodes CDR1 GTSNPN and CDR2 SVGIG (reference sequence). There are 14 residues in the CDR3. Here the CDR3 DNA reads TGTGCATTATGGGAGGTCAACGGTAATTCACCCCTCCACTTT. Protein product: CALWEVNGNSPLHF.

The chain carries TRBV9 and TRBJ1-2; D is possibly TRBD1 (6 bases). Germline CDR1 is SGDLS and CDR2 is YYNGEE. The V gene lost 4 bases and the J gene lost 4 bases, with 14 bases spanning the gap. This CDR3 is built from 14 residues. The CDR3 DNA is TGTGCCAGCAGCCTTCGGACAGAAAGCTATGGCTACACCTTC. Its protein product is CASSLRTESYGYTF.

This clone appeared a few times. The genes are TRBV19 and TRBJ1-5, with D possibly being TRBD1 (6 bases). This CDR3 is 17 amino acids long. The germline V gene encodes CDR1 LNHDA and CDR2 SQIVND (reference sequence). Trimming took off 8 bases at V and 0 bases at J, with 20 bases between the two ends. The chain's CDR3 is CASDSPKRQVSNQPQHF. CDR3 nucleotides: TGTGCCAGTGACTCACCTAAGAGACAGGTTAGCAATCAGCCCCAGCATTTT.

The CDR3 region is CASSSPGTDTQYF. The CDR3, as DNA: TGTGCCAGTAGTTCCCCAGGGACAGATACGCAGTATTTT. The chain links TRBV19 to TRBJ2-3, with a tentative D call TRBD1 (5 bases). Germline loops: CDR1 LNHDA, CDR2 SQIVND (reference sequence). The CDR3 runs to 13 residues. V was trimmed by 5 bases and J by 3 bases, leaving 9 bases between them.

V and J are TRBV4-3 and TRBJ1-4, with D maybe TRBD1 (6 bases). Trimming took 0 bases from V and 4 from J, leaving 9 bases between them. This CDR3 has 15 residues. Germline CDR1 and CDR2: LGHNA and YSLEER. Written as DNA, the CDR3 is TGCGCCAGCAGCCAAGAAGGGGGAGTTAATGAAAAACTGTTTTTT. This sequence encodes CASSQEGGVNEKLFF.

This sequence joins TRBV2 and TRBJ2-6; 11 bases match TRBD1. Per germline, CDR1 SNHLY and CDR2 FYNNEI. The junction had 9 bases not matched to a gene; V was cut back by 6 bases and J by 2 bases. The CDR3 spans 18 residues. The CDR3 DNA sequence: TGTGCCAGCAGGGGCCGGACAGGGGGCACAACTGGGGCCAACGTCCTGACTTTC. It codes for CASRGRTGGTTGANVLTF.

This clone is a singleton in its sample. The rearrangement links TRBV9 to TRBJ1-1; D is perhaps TRBD1 (6 bases). The CDR3 extends over 13 amino acids. Germline V lookup: CDR1 SGDLS, CDR2 YYNGEE. V gave up 0 bases and J gave up 10 bases, with 13 bases separating them. The CDR3 spells CASSVEVGGAAFF. In DNA, the CDR3 is TGTGCCAGCAGCGTAGAAGTGGGGGGGGCAGCTTTCTTT.

The chain couples TRBV6-5 to TRBJ1-1; D perhaps matches TRBD1 (5 bases). The CDR3 spans 14 residues. With 6 bases removed from V and 1 base from J, the gap between germline ends came to 12 bases. CDR1 is MNHEY and CDR2 is SVGAGI in the germline V gene. The CDR3: CASRPGPGNTEAFF. CDR3 DNA sequence: TGTGCCAGCAGGCCAGGGCCTGGGAACACTGAAGCTTTCTTT.

The V gene is TRBV28, the J gene TRBJ2-3, with D possibly TRBD1 on 6 matching bases. This CDR3 has 13 amino acids. V lost 2 bases to trimming and J lost 13 bases, with 16 bases between them. Germline lookup yields CDR1 MDHEN and CDR2 SYDVKM. The CDR3 loop reads CASSLVDRYYKYF. DNA of the CDR3: TGTGCCAGCAGTTTAGTTGACAGGTATTATAAGTATTTT.

The chain uses TRBV28 and TRBJ1-5; TRBD1 aligns across 9 bases. Losses at the gene ends were 6 bases for V and 2 bases for J; bases not matched to a gene: 14. The germline V gene encodes CDR1 MDHEN and CDR2 SYDVKM. The CDR3 is made up of 18 amino acids. The CDR3 here is CASRLPGQGLFGNQPQHF. The CDR3 DNA follows: TGTGCCAGCAGACTACCGGGACAGGGTCTTTTTGGCAATCAGCCCCAGCATTTT.

This chain uses TRBV7-9 with TRBJ2-2; 10 bases fit TRBD2. This CDR3 has 15 amino acids. V was pared by 6 bases and J by 6 bases, with 7 bases of the junction left unmatched. Germline V CDR1 and CDR2: SEHNR, FQNEAQ (reference sequence). The CDR3 loop is CASRTAGGPSGELFF. Here the CDR3 DNA reads TGTGCCAGCAGAACAGCGGGGGGGCCTTCCGGGGAGCTGTTTTTT.

V gene TRBV6-4 combines with J gene TRBJ1-2; 10 bases are shared with TRBD1. Per the germline V gene, CDR1 is MRHNA and CDR2 is SNTAGT. The V and J ends lost 8 bases and 8 bases, in that order; junction bases with no gene match: 14. This CDR3 spans 15 amino acids. Written as DNA, the CDR3 is TGTGCCAGCCCGGGACAGGGGAGAATCTTAAACGGCTACACCTTC. It codes for CASPGQGRILNGYTF.